Listed here are 20 T cell receptor beta chains from one sample, sequenced in a study of radiotherapy plus CTLA-4 blockade in lung cancer. The repertoire was sequenced with immunoSEQ multiplex PCR; TCRdb's copy has only in-frame clones and lacks some. The table lists under 95,000 clones, around 76% of them singletons, with approximately 22% in the top ten. Here the sequenced sample was peripheral blood, taken from a patient treated with radiotherapy plus ipilimumab. The source is a human donor with non-small cell lung cancer whose response to radiotherapy plus ipilimumab could not be evaluated. Some clones in this sample may be carry-over from other donors' samples.

This chain uses TRBV28 with TRBJ2-2; 9 nucleotides match TRBD1. Germline values: CDR1 MDHEN, CDR2 SYDVKM. The CDR3 has 15 residues. V lost 5 bases, J lost 3 bases, and 4 bases stayed unmatched. The CDR3 sequence: CASSPTGGHTGELFF. The CDR3 nucleotides read TGTGCCAGCAGTCCGACAGGGGGGCACACCGGGGAGCTGTTTTTT. The full variable domain, with the rest looked up from reference TRBV28 and TRBJ2-2, is DVKVTQSSRYLVKRTGEKVFLECVQDMDHENMFWYRQDPGLGLRLIYFSYDVKMKEKGDIPEGYSVSREKKERFSLILESASTNQTSMYLCASSPTGGHTGELFFGEGSRLTVL.

This clone was counted once. The chain joins TRBV6-5 to TRBJ1-2; 7 nucleotides line up with TRBD1. J was trimmed by 4 bases and V by 4 bases; bases with no gene match: 6. The CDR3 runs to 14 residues. The germline gives CDR1 MNHEY, CDR2 SVGAGI. The CDR3 loop reads CASSSRGDSYGYTF. The CDR3 DNA follows: TGTGCCAGCAGTTCTAGGGGGGACAGCTATGGCTACACCTTC.

The chain has TRBV30 and TRBJ2-3, with TRBD2 identical over 10 bases. This CDR3 has 13 residues. J gave up 1 base and V 7 bases, and 2 bases lay outside the gene matches. Germline lookup yields CDR1 GTSNPN and CDR2 SVGIG (reference sequence). For the CDR3, the DNA is TGTGCCTACGGACTAGCGGGCACAGATACGCAGTATTTT. Translated, it gives CAYGLAGTDTQYF.

The rearrangement joins TRBV5-8 to TRBJ1-1; D not certain. The V and J ends lost 4 bases and 4 bases respectively, with 14 bases between them. The CDR3 length is 14 residues. Looked up from germline, CDR1 is SGHTS and CDR2 is YDEGEE. The DNA of the CDR3 is TGTGCCAGCAGCCGCCGAACCACTAGCACTGAAGCTTTCTTT. Translating gives CASSRRTTSTEAFF.

The V call is TRBV6-1, the J call TRBJ1-1; weak D call: TRBD1 (5 bases). The CDR3 runs to 15 residues. The germline V gene encodes CDR1 MNHNS and CDR2 SASEGT. The V end was cut by 1 base, the J end by 4 bases, with 13 bases between. The CDR3 DNA is TGTGCCAGCAGTGAAGGGAGGGGTTGGAGCACTGAAGCTTTCTTT. Translating it yields CASSEGRGWSTEAFF.

J is TRBJ2-7 and V is TRBV6-5; D remains ambiguous. The germline V gene encodes CDR1 MNHEY and CDR2 SVGAGI. CDR3 length equals 14 residues. Trimming removed 5 bases from V and 2 bases from J, with 13 bases in between. The CDR3 loop is CASSTSFSTYEQYF. The CDR3 DNA reads TGTGCCAGCAGTACTTCTTTCTCCACCTACGAGCAGTACTTC.

This chain joins TRBV2 and TRBJ2-5; no firm D call. The germline CDR1 and CDR2 sequences are SNHLY and FYNNEI. The CDR3 has 13 residues. The ends were cut back, 4 bases at V and 3 bases at J, with 9 bases in the middle. The CDR3 nucleotides are TGTGCCAGCAGTGGTACAGATAAAGAGACCCAGTACTTC. Its translation: CASSGTDKETQYF.

The rearrangement joins TRBV7-2 to TRBJ2-3; 9 nucleotides align to TRBD2. Looked up from germline, CDR1 is SGHTA and CDR2 is FQGNSA. The V segment lost 8 bases and the J segment 4 bases; nucleotides outside the gene matches: 7. The CDR3 sequence is 14 residues long. The CDR3 spells CASDSSGGSDTQYF. The CDR3 region has the DNA TGTGCCAGCGATAGTAGCGGGGGCTCAGATACGCAGTATTTT.

V gene TRBV10-2 combines with J gene TRBJ2-7, with 7 bases that match TRBD1. The CDR3 totals 12 residues. Germline V gene lookup returns CDR1 WSHSY and CDR2 SAAADI. Germline trimming cut 6 bases from V and 5 bases from J; bases unmatched to any gene: 4. CDR3 sequence: CASRTGINEQYF. The CDR3 region has the DNA TGCGCCAGCAGGACAGGGATCAACGAGCAGTACTTC.

This clone turned up a few times. Other DNA sequences from this sample encode an identical CDR3 as well. The rearrangement links TRBV27 to TRBJ1-5, with D unclear. The ends were cut back, 3 bases at V and 0 bases at J, with 12 bases in the middle. The length of the CDR3 is 16 residues. Germline V gene sequence: CDR1 MNHEY, CDR2 SMNVEV (reference sequence). The CDR3 sequence is CASSFGGGYSNQPQHF. CDR3 in DNA: TGTGCCAGCAGTTTTGGCGGAGGGTATAGCAATCAGCCCCAGCATTTT.

The rearrangement joins TRBV5-6 to TRBJ1-5; possibly TRBD1 for D (6 bases). Trimming removed 4 bases at V and 2 bases at J, with 16 bases between. The CDR3 spans 16 residues. The germline CDR1 and CDR2 sequences are SGHDT and YYEEEE. The CDR3 protein is CASSRRGGEGNQPQHF. CDR3 coding DNA: TGTGCCAGCAGCCGGAGGGGGGGCGAAGGCAATCAGCCCCAGCATTTT.

This clone was recorded only once. CDR3 amino acids: CASSLYGQGRNQPQHF. The CDR3, as DNA: TGTGCCAGCAGTCTTTATGGACAGGGGCGCAATCAGCCCCAGCATTTT. The chain recombines TRBV28 with TRBJ1-5; 9 positions match TRBD1. This CDR3 comprises 16 residues. Germline CDR1 and CDR2: MDHEN and SYDVKM. The V segment lost 5 bases and the J segment 2 bases; nucleotides outside the gene matches: 7.

This chain uses TRBV11-2 with TRBJ2-1, with 9 bases lining up with TRBD2. The V and J ends lost 2 bases and 12 bases, in that order; junction bases with no gene match: 8. The CDR3 totals 14 residues. Germline CDR1 is SGHAT and CDR2 is FQNNGV. This CDR3 is CASSLSGLAGLQFF. The DNA of the CDR3 is TGTGCCAGCAGCTTATCGGGACTAGCTGGGTTGCAGTTCTTC.

The J gene is TRBJ1-2, the V gene TRBV6-5; possible D gene TRBD1, 6 bases. The V gene's germline CDR1 is MNHEY and CDR2 SVGAGI. The V end was cut by 0 bases, the J end by 6 bases, with 14 bases between. CDR3 length equals 15 residues. The CDR3 sequence is CASSYSGRGAHGYTF. The CDR3 coding sequence is TGTGCCAGCAGTTACTCGGGCAGGGGAGCCCATGGCTACACCTTC.

This chain joins TRBV10-3 and TRBJ2-1; 9 nucleotides match TRBD1. CDR3 length: 15 amino acids. Unmatched junction bases numbered 7, after V lost 6 bases and J lost 4 bases. Per germline, CDR1 ENHRY and CDR2 SYGVKD. The CDR3 DNA is TGTGCCATCAGAGCCGCCGGGACAGGGTACAATGAGCAGTTCTTC. Translated: CAIRAAGTGYNEQFF.

The V gene is TRBV29-1, the J gene TRBJ1-2; D is unclear. Germline CDR1 and CDR2: SQVTM and ANQGSEA. The CDR3 is made up of 13 amino acids. V lost 6 bases, J lost 3 bases, and 14 bases lay in between. CDR3: CSVTPSPDYGYTF. DNA for the CDR3: TGCAGCGTCACCCCCTCCCCGGACTATGGCTACACCTTC.

The rearrangement uses TRBV7-3 and TRBJ2-1; 11 positions agree with TRBD1. The germline V gene has CDR1 SGHTA and CDR2 FQGTGA. Unmatched junction bases numbered 5, after V lost 4 bases and J lost 6 bases. The CDR3 has 15 residues. In DNA form, the CDR3 reads TGTGCCAGCAGCTCACCGGGGACAGGGGGCAATGAGCAGTTCTTC. It is translated as CASSSPGTGGNEQFF.

The chain combines TRBV7-9 with TRBJ1-2; D is ambiguous. The V and J ends lost 3 bases and 4 bases respectively, with 9 bases between them. The CDR3 has 13 residues. CDR1 and CDR2 from the germline V gene are SEHNR and FQNEAQ (reference sequence). CDR3 residues: CASSFGEGYGYTF. In DNA, the CDR3 is TGTGCCAGCAGCTTTGGAGAGGGCTATGGCTACACCTTC.

This chain uses TRBV9 with TRBJ1-5; 7 bases match TRBD1. Germline values: CDR1 SGDLS, CDR2 YYNGEE. The CDR3 is 16 amino acids. V shed 3 bases, J shed 6 bases, and the junction held 12 bases outside the gene matches. The CDR3 bases are TGTGCCAGCAGCGCCTTTGACAGGGTAGGCGGTCAGCCCCAGCATTTT. Translation: CASSAFDRVGGQPQHF.

The table lists this clone with a count of one. This chain connects TRBV4-1 to TRBJ1-5; D is undetermined. This CDR3 spans 13 amino acids. The germline V gene encodes CDR1 MGHRA and CDR2 YSYEKL. The V and J ends lost 0 bases and 3 bases respectively, with 3 bases between them. DNA of the CDR3: TGCGCCAGCAGCCAAGACATCAATCAGCCCCAGCATTTT. It encodes CASSQDINQPQHF.